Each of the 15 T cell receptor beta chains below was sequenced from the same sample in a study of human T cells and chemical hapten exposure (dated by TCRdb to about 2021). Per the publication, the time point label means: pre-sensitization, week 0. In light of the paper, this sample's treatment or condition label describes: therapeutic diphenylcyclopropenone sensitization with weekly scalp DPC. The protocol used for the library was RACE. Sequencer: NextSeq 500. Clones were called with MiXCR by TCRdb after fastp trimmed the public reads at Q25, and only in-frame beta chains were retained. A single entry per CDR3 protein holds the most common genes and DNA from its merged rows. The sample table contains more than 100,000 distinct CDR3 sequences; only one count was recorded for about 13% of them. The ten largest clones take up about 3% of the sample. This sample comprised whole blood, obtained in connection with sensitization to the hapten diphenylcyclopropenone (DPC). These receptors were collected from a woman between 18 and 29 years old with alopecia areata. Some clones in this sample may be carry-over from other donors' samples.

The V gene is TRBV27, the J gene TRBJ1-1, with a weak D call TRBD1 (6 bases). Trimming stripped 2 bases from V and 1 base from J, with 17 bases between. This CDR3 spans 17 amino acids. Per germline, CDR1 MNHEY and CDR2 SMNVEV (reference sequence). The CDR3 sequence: CASSLAQGVIGNTEAFF. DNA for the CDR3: TGTGCCAGCAGTTTAGCACAGGGTGTCATAGGGAACACTGAAGCTTTCTTT.

The CDR3 nucleotides read TGTGCCAGCACTAATGTACGAGACAGGGTGGCCACTGAAGCTTTCTTT. Its protein product is CASTNVRDRVATEAFF. The gene calls are TRBV18 and TRBJ1-1; 7 bases line up with TRBD1. CDR1 and CDR2 (germline): KGHSH, LQKENI. The CDR3 runs 16 residues. V gave up 8 bases and J gave up 4 bases; unmatched junction bases: 16.

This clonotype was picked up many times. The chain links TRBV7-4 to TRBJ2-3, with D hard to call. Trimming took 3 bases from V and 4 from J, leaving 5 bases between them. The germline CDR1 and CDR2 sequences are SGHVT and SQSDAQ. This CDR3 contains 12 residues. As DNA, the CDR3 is TGTGCCAGCAGCTTCCTAGCAGATACGCAGTATTTT. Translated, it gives CASSFLADTQYF.

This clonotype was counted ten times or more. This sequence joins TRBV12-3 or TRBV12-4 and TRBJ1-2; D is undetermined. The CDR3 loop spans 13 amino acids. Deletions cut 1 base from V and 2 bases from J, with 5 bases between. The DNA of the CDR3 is TGTGCCAGCAGTTTAGTCCAGAACTATGGCTACACCTTC. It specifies CASSLVQNYGYTF.

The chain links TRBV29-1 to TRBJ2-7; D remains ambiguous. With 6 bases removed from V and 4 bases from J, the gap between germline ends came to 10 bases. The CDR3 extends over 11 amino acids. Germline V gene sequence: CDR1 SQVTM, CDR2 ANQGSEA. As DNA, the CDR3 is TGCAGCGTCCGGACGGTGTACGAGCAGTACTTC. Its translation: CSVRTVYEQYF.

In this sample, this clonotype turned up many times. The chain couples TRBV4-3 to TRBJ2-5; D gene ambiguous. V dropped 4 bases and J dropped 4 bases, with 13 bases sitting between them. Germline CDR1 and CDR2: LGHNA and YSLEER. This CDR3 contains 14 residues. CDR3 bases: TGCGCCAGCAGCCGCCAACAGCGATCAGAGACCCAGTACTTC. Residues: CASSRQQRSETQYF.

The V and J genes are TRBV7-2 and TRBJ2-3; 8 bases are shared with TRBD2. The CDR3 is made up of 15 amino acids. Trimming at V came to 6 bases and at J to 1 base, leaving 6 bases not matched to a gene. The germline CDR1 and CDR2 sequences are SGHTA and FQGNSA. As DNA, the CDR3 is TGTGCCAGCAGTACCCTTAGCGGGGGCACAGATACGCAGTATTTT. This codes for CASSTLSGGTDTQYF.

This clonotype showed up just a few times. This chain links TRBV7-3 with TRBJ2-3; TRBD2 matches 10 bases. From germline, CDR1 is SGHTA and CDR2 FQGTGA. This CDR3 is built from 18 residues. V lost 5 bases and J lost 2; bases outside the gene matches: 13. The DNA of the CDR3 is TGTGCCAGCAGCAACCCGGTGATGAGCGGGGGGGTCACAGATACGCAGTATTTT. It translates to CASSNPVMSGGVTDTQYF.

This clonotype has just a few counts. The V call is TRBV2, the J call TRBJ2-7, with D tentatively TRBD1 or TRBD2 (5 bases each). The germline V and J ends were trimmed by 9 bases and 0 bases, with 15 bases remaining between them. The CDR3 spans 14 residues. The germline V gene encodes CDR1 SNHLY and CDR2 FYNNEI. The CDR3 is CASLRDVSSYEQYF. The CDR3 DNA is TGTGCCAGTCTCCGGGACGTGAGCTCCTACGAGCAGTACTTC. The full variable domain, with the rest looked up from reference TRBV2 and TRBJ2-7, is EPEVTQTPSHQVTQMGQEVILRCVPISNHLYFYWYRQILGQKVEFLVSFYNNEISEKSEIFDDQFSVERPDGSNFTLKIRSTKLEDSAMYFCASLRDVSSYEQYFGPGTRLTVT.

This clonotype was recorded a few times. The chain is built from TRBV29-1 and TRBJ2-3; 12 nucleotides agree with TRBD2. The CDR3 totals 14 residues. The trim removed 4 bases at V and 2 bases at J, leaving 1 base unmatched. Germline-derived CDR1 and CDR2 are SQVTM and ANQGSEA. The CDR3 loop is CSVASGGATDTQYF. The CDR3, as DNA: TGCAGCGTTGCTAGCGGGGGGGCCACAGATACGCAGTATTTT.

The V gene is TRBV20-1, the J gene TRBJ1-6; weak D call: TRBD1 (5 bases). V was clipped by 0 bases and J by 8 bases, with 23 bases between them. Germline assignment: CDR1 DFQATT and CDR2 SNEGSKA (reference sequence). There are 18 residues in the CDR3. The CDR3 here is CSARDRSLGRVMDSPLHF. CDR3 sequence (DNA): TGCAGTGCTAGAGATCGGTCTTTGGGCAGGGTGATGGATTCACCCCTCCACTTT.

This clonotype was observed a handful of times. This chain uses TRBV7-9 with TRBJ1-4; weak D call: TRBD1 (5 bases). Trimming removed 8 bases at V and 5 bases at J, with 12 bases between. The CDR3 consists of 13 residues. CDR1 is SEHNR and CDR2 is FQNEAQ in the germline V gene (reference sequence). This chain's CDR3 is CASSQGRNEKLFF. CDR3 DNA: TGTGCCAGCTCGCAGGGCAGGAATGAAAAACTGTTTTTT. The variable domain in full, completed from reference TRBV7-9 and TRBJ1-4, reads DTGVSQNPRHKITKRGQNVTFRCDPISEHNRLYWYRQTLGQGPEFLTYFQNEAQLEKSRLLSDRFSAERPKGSFSTLEIQRTEQGDSAMYLCASSQGRNEKLFFGSGTQLSVL.

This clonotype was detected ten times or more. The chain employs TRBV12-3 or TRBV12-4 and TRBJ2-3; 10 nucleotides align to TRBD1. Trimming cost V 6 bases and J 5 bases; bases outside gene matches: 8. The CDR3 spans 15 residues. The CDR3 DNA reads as TGTGCCAGCAGCCCCGGACAGGGGGATAGAGATACGCAGTATTTT. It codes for CASSPGQGDRDTQYF.

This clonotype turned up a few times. CDR3 sequence (DNA): TGCAGTGCTAGAGATCTGATTGGGACAGGGGGCCTCAATTCACCCCTCCACTTT. Translating it yields CSARDLIGTGGLNSPLHF. The genes are TRBV20-1 and TRBJ1-6, with 12 bases matching TRBD1. Germline V gives CDR1 DFQATT, CDR2 SNEGSKA (reference sequence). The CDR3 runs to 18 residues. V gave up 0 bases and J gave up 7 bases; unmatched junction bases: 10.

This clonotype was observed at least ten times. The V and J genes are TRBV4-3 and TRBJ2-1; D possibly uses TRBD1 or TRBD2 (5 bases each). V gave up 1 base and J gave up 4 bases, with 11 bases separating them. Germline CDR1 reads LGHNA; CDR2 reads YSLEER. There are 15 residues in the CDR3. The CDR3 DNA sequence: TGCGCCAGCAGCCAAGTGGGGGAGAGTTACAATGAGCAGTTCTTC. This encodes CASSQVGESYNEQFF.